This TCR beta chain was identified during a study of blood T cell repertoires in COVID-19. The overall study: Researchers got acute and convalescent COVID-19 samples from the United States, Italy and Spain.

Libraries were prepared by immunoSEQ multiplex PCR; TCRdb keeps only in-frame clonotypes and omits some of them. This sample has around 310,000 clones, with around nine tenths found just once. All enrollees were roughly 18 to 89 years old and from fewer than 25 US areas. Clinical history reported by participants formed the basis on which cohorts were assigned. Recovery among Cohort 3 donors was established by two negative PCRs, clearance, or symptom resolution. The CDR3 consists of 16 residues. J was trimmed by 2 bases and V by 6 bases; bases with no gene match: 10. Per the germline V gene, CDR1 is MDHEN and CDR2 is SYDVKM.

Material for sequencing was PBMCs or T cells enriched from blood (not recorded which). The rearrangement links TRBV28 to TRBJ1-1; TRBD1 agrees at 9 bases. This receptor was taken from a woman aged 40 to 50 who had recovered from COVID-19. The CDR3 DNA is TGTGCCAGCAGGAAAAGGGACAGGGCAAGAAACACTGAAGCTTTCTTT. Translated: CASRKRDRARNTEAFF.